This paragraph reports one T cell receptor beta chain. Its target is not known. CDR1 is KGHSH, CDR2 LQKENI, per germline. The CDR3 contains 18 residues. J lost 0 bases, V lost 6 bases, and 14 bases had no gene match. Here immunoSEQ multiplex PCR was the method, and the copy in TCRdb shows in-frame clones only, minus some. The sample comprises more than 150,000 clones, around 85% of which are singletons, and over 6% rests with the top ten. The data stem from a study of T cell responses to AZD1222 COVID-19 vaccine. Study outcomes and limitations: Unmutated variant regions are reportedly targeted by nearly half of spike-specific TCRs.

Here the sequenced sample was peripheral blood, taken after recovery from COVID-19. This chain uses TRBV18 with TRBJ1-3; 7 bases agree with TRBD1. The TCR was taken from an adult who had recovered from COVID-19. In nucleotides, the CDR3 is TGTGCCAGCTCGAATGCTCTTTTAGGGACAGCCTCTGGAAACACCATATATTTT. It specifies CASSNALLGTASGNTIYF.